The clone carrying this T cell receptor beta chain has only a few counts. The repertoire was sequenced with immunoSEQ multiplex PCR; TCRdb's copy has only in-frame clones and lacks some. The table records 20,000 to 25,000 clones, roughly 67% of them present only once. The sample originates from a study of early stage breast cancer tumors. Study summary: About 80% of the 16 invasive tumors were ER+, PR+ and HER2-.

This sequence originates from a person in their sixties with breast cancer. The sample comprised breast tumor tissue.

CDR3 nucleotide sequence: TGTGCCAGCAGCTTAGGGGGGACAGTGCGAAGAGAGACCCAGTACTTC. It yields the protein CASSLGGTVRRETQYF. The rearrangement links TRBV7-2 to TRBJ2-5, with TRBD1 matching over 7 bases. Trimming cost V 1 base and J 4 bases; bases outside gene matches: 9. Germline CDR1 SGHTA, CDR2 FQGNSA. The CDR3 is 16 residues long.